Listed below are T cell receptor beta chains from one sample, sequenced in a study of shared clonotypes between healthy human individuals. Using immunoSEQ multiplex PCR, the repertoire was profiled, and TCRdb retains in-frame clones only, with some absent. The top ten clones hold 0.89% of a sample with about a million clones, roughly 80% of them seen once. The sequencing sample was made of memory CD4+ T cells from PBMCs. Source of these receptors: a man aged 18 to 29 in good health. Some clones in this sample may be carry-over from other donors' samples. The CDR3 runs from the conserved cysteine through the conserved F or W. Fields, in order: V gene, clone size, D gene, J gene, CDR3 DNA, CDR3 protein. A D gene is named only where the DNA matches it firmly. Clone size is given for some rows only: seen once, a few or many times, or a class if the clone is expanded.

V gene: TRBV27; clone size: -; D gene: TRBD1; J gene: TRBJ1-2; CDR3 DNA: TGTGCCAGCAGTACCCTCCGGACAGGAGGAGGCTACACCTTC; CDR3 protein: CASSTLRTGGGYTF
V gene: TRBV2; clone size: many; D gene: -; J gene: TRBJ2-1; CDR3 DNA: TGTGCCAGCAGATTGGCGGATAGGGGTAATGAGCAGTTCTTC; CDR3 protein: CASRLADRGNEQFF
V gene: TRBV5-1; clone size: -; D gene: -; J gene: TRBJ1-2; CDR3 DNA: TGCGCCAGCAGCTCTCTGGGGGCAGGGGACTATGGCTACACCTTC; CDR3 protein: CASSSLGAGDYGYTF
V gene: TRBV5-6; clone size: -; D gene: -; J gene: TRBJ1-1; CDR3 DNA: TGTGCCAGCAGCCAGGGGATAAGGGGGAGCACTGAAGCTTTCTTT; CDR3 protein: CASSQGIRGSTEAFF
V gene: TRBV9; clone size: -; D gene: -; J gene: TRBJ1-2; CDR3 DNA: TGTGCCAGCAGCGTAGACACTAACTATGGCTACACCTTC; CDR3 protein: CASSVDTNYGYTF
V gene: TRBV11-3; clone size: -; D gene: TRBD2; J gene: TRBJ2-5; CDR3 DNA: TGTGCCAGCAGCGTCGGGAGGGAGACCCAGTACTTC; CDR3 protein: CASSVGRETQYF
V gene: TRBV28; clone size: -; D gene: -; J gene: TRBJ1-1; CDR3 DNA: TGTGCCAGCACTCCCGCCGGGACAAGGAACACTGAAGCTTTCTTT; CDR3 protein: CASTPAGTRNTEAFF
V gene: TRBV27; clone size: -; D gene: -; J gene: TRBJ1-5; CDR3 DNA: TGTGCCAGCAGTCCTCGGACATATAGCAATCAGCCCCAGCATTTT; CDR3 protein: CASSPRTYSNQPQHF
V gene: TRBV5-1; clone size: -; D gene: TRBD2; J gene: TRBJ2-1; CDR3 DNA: TGCGCCAGCAGCCCCGCAGGGACTAGCGGGAGCTCCAATGAGCAGTTCTTC; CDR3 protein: CASSPAGTSGSSNEQFF
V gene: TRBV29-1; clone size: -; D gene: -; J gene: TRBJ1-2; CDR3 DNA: TGCAGCGTTGAAGAGTGGGGGAACTATGGCTACACCTTC; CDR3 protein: CSVEEWGNYGYTF
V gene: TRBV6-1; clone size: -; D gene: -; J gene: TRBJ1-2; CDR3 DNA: TGTGCCAGCAAGGCAGAGCTCTTCAACTATGGCTACACCTTC; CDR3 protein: CASKAELFNYGYTF
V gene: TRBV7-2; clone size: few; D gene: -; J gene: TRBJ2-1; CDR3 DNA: TGTGCCAGCAGCCCCCCGGGGTCAGTATACAATGAGCAGTTCTTC; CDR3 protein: CASSPPGSVYNEQFF
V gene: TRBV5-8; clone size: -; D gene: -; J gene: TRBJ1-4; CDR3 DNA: TGTGCCAGCAGCTTTGGGGGTGAAAAACTGTTTTTT; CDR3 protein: CASSFGGEKLFF
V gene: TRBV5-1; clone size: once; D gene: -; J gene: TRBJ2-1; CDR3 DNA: TGCGCCAGCAGCTTGGCCGCAGGTTGGGGGGCTGAGCAGTTCTTC; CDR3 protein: CASSLAAGWGAEQFF
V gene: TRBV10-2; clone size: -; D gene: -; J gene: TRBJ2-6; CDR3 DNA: TGCGCCATCGGACAGACTTCTGGGGCCAACGTCCTGACTTTC; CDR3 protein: CAIGQTSGANVLTF
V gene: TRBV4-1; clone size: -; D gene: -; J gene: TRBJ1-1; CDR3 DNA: TGCGCCAGCAGCCAAGTTGTAGGGGCGAACACTGAAGCTTTCTTT; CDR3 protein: CASSQVVGANTEAFF
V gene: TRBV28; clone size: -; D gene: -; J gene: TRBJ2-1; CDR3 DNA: TGTGCCAGCAGGAACCTACCAACAGGGACATTTAATAATGAGCAGTTCTTC; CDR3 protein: CASRNLPTGTFNNEQFF
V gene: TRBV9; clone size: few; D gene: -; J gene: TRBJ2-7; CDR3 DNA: TGTGCCAGCAGCGTAGCTGGTCAGCCCGAATACGAGCAGTACTTC; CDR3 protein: CASSVAGQPEYEQYF
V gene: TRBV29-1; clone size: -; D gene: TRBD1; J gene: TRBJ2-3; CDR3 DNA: TGCAGCGACAGGGGGCTTACAGATACGCAGTATTTT; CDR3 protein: CSDRGLTDTQYF
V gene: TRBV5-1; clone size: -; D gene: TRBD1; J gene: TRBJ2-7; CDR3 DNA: TGCGCCAGCAGCCCCACGGATGTGGGGACAGGGGGCGGCGAGCAGTACTTC; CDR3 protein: CASSPTDVGTGGGEQYF
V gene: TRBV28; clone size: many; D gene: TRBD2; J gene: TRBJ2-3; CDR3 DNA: TGTGCCAGCAACGAGGCTAGCGGTGCCACAGATACGCAGTATTTT; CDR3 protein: CASNEASGATDTQYF
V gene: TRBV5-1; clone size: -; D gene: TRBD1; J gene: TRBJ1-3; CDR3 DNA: TGCGCCAGCAGCCCGGGACAGGGGAACTCTGGAAACACCATATATTTT; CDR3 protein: CASSPGQGNSGNTIYF
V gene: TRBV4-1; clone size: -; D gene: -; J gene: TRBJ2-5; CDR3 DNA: TGCGCCAGCAGCCAAGGTGCGGGAAGCGCCCAAGAGACCCAGTACTTC; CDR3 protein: CASSQGAGSAQETQYF